This entry lists 18 T cell receptor beta chains sequenced from one sample in a study of T cell responses to AZD1222 COVID-19 vaccine (dated by TCRdb to the early 2020s). Libraries were prepared through the immunoSEQ multiplex PCR assay. TCRdb took over this immuneACCESS table, retaining in-frame rearrangements with V and J assigned. Such tables are incomplete; in checked studies, under half of the missing clones stem from an unresolved V gene, and the remainder is unexplained. Recorded for this sample are roughly 150,000 clones; roughly nine tenths of them occurred a single time. Of the sample, 6.9% is held by the ten largest clones. Per the publication, the time point label means: baseline before first vaccination. Specimen: peripheral blood, collected on day 0 of AZD1222 vaccination. These receptors came from an adult in good health.

The J gene is TRBJ1-1, the V gene TRBV6-6; TRBD1 matches at 7 bases. V lost 6 bases, J lost 4 bases, and 8 bases stayed unmatched. Germline V gene data show CDR1 as MNHNY and CDR2 as SVGAGI (reference sequence). The CDR3 sequence is 14 residues long. CDR3 loop: CASSLTGDVTEAFF. CDR3 nucleotides: TGTGCCAGCAGCCTAACAGGGGATGTCACTGAAGCTTTCTTT.

J is TRBJ2-3 and V is TRBV11-3; TRBD1 or TRBD2 may be the D gene (5 bases each). The CDR3 extends over 14 amino acids. CDR1 is SGHNT and CDR2 is YENEEA in the germline V gene. V was clipped by 1 base and J by 6 bases, with 11 bases between them. CDR3: CASSLADGADTQYF. CDR3 nucleotides: TGTGCCAGCAGCTTAGCCGACGGGGCGGATACGCAGTATTTT.

The chain combines TRBV10-3 with TRBJ2-7, with TRBD2 matching over 11 bases. Germline V lookup: CDR1 ENHRY, CDR2 SYGVKD. The CDR3 is 15 residues long. The J segment lost 1 base and the V segment lost 4 bases, leaving 3 bases of the junction unmatched. Here the CDR3 reads CAISGGTSGSYEQYF. CDR3 nucleotide sequence: TGTGCCATCAGTGGAGGGACTAGCGGATCCTACGAGCAGTACTTC.

The V gene is TRBV28, the J gene TRBJ1-3; no clear D. The CDR3 is 14 amino acids. Germline lookup yields CDR1 MDHEN and CDR2 SYDVKM. Trimming removed 5 bases at V and 0 bases at J, with 8 bases between. The CDR3 nucleotides read TGTGCCAGCAGTAGGACGGCCTCTGGAAACACCATATATTTT. The encoded protein is CASSRTASGNTIYF.

The V gene is TRBV6-2 or TRBV6-3, the J gene TRBJ1-5, with 7 positions matching TRBD1. V was clipped by 6 bases and J by 0 bases; unmatched bases: 20. Germline CDR1 is MNHEY and CDR2 is SVGEGT. CDR3 length: 20 residues. The CDR3 sequence is CASSTRPGTELNYSNQPQHF. CDR3 DNA sequence: TGTGCCAGCAGCACGAGACCCGGGACAGAATTGAATTATAGCAATCAGCCCCAGCATTTT.

The CDR3 here is CASTSQDSYGYTF. CDR3 coding DNA: TGTGCCAGCACCTCTCAGGACAGCTATGGCTACACCTTC. The chain is built from TRBV12-3 or TRBV12-4 and TRBJ1-2; tentative D call: TRBD1 (6 bases). This CDR3 spans 13 amino acids. V was shortened by 7 bases and J by 4 bases, with 13 bases between the two germline ends.

This chain's CDR3 is CASGLVLGWAGNTQYF. The DNA of the CDR3 is TGTGCTAGTGGTTTGGTACTGGGGTGGGCTGGCAATACGCAGTATTTT. The rearrangement links TRBV12-5 to TRBJ2-3; D uncertain. Trimming took 0 bases from V and 7 from J, leaving 17 bases between them. Per germline, CDR1 LGHNT and CDR2 FRNRAP. The CDR3 covers 16 residues.

This sequence joins TRBV6-5 and TRBJ2-7; TRBD1 might be the D (6 bases). Germline CDR1 and CDR2: MNHEY and SVGAGI. CDR3 length equals 14 residues. The ends were cut back, 4 bases at V and 4 bases at J, with 14 bases in the middle. This chain's CDR3 is CASSFTGTPYEQYV. The CDR3, as DNA: TGTGCCAGCAGTTTCACAGGGACCCCTTACGAGCAGTACGTC.

The chain has TRBV9 and TRBJ2-1, with D tentatively TRBD1 or TRBD2 (6 bases each). V lost 0 bases to trimming and J lost 8 bases, with 15 bases between them. This CDR3 is built from 15 residues. The V gene's germline CDR1 is SGDLS and CDR2 YYNGEE. The CDR3, as DNA: TGTGCCAGCAGCGTAGACCTGGGGGGCCTCTATGAGCAGTTCTTC. Protein sequence: CASSVDLGGLYEQFF.

The gene calls are TRBV6-2 or TRBV6-3 and TRBJ2-7; D is unclear. The germline gives CDR1 MNHEY, CDR2 SVGEGT. CDR3 size: 15 residues. V lost 2 bases, J lost 7 bases, and 18 bases lay in between. The CDR3 sequence: CASSYEPGVGWEQYF. CDR3 nucleotide sequence: TGTGCCAGCAGTTACGAGCCGGGTGTGGGGTGGGAGCAGTACTTC.

J is TRBJ2-7 and V is TRBV21-1; the table's D gene call, TRBD2, was not cross checked with the DNA. TRBV21-1 corresponds to a pseudogene. The CDR3 length is 16 residues. CDR3 region: CASSKGGLAGPYEQYV. The CDR3 DNA reads as TGTGCCAGCAGCAAAGGGGGACTAGCGGGGCCCTACGAGCAGTACGTC.

The chain joins TRBV30 to TRBJ2-6, with 8 bases that match TRBD1. V lost 1 base to trimming and J lost 1 base; unmatched junction nucleotides: 6. There are 17 residues in the CDR3. Germline values: CDR1 GTSNPN, CDR2 SVGIG (reference sequence). CDR3 nucleotide sequence: TGTGCCTGGAGTGGAGGGGACAGGCTTTCTGGGGCCAACGTCCTGACTTTC. Translating gives CAWSGGDRLSGANVLTF.

This clone was detected only once. This rearrangement joins TRBV12-3 or TRBV12-4 to TRBJ1-6, with D possibly TRBD1 on 5 matching bases. The CDR3 spans 13 residues. V gave up 9 bases and J gave up 5 bases, with 11 bases separating them. This CDR3 reads CASQAGHNSPLHF. The CDR3, as DNA: TGTGCCAGTCAGGCAGGGCATAATTCACCCCTCCACTTT.

The chain has TRBV19 and TRBJ1-1; 8 nucleotides match TRBD1. CDR1 and CDR2 (germline): LNHDA, SQIVND (reference sequence). Trimming at V came to 1 base and at J to 4 bases, leaving 8 bases not matched to a gene. The CDR3 runs to 16 residues. CDR3 in DNA: TGTGCCAGTAGTATAGTCGGGGGACAGGCTGGCACTGAAGCTTTCTTT. Amino acid sequence: CASSIVGGQAGTEAFF.

The genes are TRBV7-3 and TRBJ1-2, with 9 bases identical to TRBD1. The V gene end was trimmed by 5 bases and the J gene end by 6 bases; junction bases not matched to a gene: 4. Germline CDR1 and CDR2: SGHTA and FQGTGA. There are 13 residues in the CDR3. CDR3 in DNA: TGTGCCAGCAGCCCACAGGGGGCGGATGGCTACACCTTC. This translates into CASSPQGADGYTF.

The rearrangement joins TRBV27 to TRBJ2-7, with D unclear. The CDR3 has 15 residues. CDR1 and CDR2 (germline): MNHEY, SMNVEV (reference sequence). V shed 9 bases and J shed 2 bases, with 20 bases lying between them. CDR3 DNA: TGTGCCAGTAGAAGAAAAACCCTGACCACCTACGAGCAGTACGTC. It yields the protein CASRRKTLTTYEQYV.

This clone was seen only a few times. The chain combines TRBV7-2 with TRBJ2-7; TRBD1 is a possible D gene (5 bases). The CDR3 length is 14 residues. Deletions cut 2 bases from V and 4 bases from J, with 12 bases between. Looked up from germline, CDR1 is SGHTA and CDR2 is FQGNSA. The CDR3 reads CASSLQTGPYEQYV. The CDR3 nucleotides read TGTGCCAGCAGCTTACAAACAGGCCCATACGAGCAGTACGTC.

The chain combines TRBV5-1 with TRBJ1-3; 7 bases are shared with TRBD1. This CDR3 is built from 14 residues. The V and J ends lost 5 bases and 0 bases, in that order; junction bases with no gene match: 2. Per germline, CDR1 SGHRS and CDR2 YFSETQ. As DNA, the CDR3 is TGCGCCAGCAGACAGGGGACCTCTGGAAACACCATATATTTT. Encoded protein: CASRQGTSGNTIYF.